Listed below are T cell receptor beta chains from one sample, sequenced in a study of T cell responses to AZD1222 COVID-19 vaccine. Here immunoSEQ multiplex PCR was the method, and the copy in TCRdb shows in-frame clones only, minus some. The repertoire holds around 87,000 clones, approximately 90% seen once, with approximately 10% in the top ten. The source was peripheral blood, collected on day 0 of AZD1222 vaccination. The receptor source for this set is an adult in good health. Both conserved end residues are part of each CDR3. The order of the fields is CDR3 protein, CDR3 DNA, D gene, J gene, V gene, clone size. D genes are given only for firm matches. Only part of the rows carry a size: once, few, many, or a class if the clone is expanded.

CASSRGAIPGYEQYF	TGCGCCAGCAGTCGAGGAGCAATTCCGGGCTACGAGCAGTACTTC	-	TRBJ2-7	TRBV23-1	-
CSIKGGDQETQYF	TGCAGCATCAAAGGGGGCGACCAAGAGACCCAGTACTTC	TRBD1	TRBJ2-5	TRBV29-1	-
CASSQVGDTIYF	TGTGCCAGCAGCCAAGTGGGGGACACCATATATTTT	-	TRBJ1-3	TRBV3-1/TRBV3-2	-
CATSVGKHYEQYF	TGTGCCACCAGTGTTGGGAAACACTACGAGCAGTACTTC	-	TRBJ2-7	TRBV24-1	-
CASSLGPGGGHGYTF	TGTGCCAGCAGCTTAGGGCCAGGGGGCGGCCATGGCTACACCTTC	TRBD1	TRBJ1-2	TRBV7-9	-
CASSLGGDGDEKLFF	TGTGCCAGCAGCTTAGGTGGGGACGGGGATGAAAAACTGTTTTTT	-	TRBJ1-4	TRBV7-2	-
CASRPITYGYTF	TGTGCCAGCAGACCCATTACCTATGGCTACACCTTC	-	TRBJ1-2	TRBV2	-
CASNLAGGRSYEQYF	TGTGCCAGCAACCTAGCGGGAGGGCGCTCCTACGAGCAGTACTTC	TRBD2	TRBJ2-7	TRBV6-1	-
CASSGTWGQGARQPQHF	TGTGCCAGCAGTGGGACCTGGGGACAGGGGGCGCGTCAGCCCCAGCATTTT	TRBD1	TRBJ1-5	TRBV6-1	-
CASSQRGARAYEQYF	TGTGCCAGCAGTCAACGGGGGGCCCGGGCCTACGAGCAGTACTTC	-	TRBJ2-7	TRBV3-1/TRBV3-2	-
CASSPGTGATNEKLFF	TGCGCCAGCAGCCCCGGGACAGGTGCAACTAATGAAAAACTGTTTTTT	TRBD1	TRBJ1-4	TRBV5-1	-
CASSEPPSREQYF	TGTGCCAGCAGTGAACCCCCCAGTCGCGAGCAGTACTTC	-	TRBJ2-7	TRBV2	-
CASSLSLTGGNRDEQYF	TGTGCCAGCAGCTTGTCCCTAACGGGGGGGAACAGGGACGAGCAGTACTTC	TRBD2	TRBJ2-7	TRBV5-5	-
CASSKGEEYF	TGTGCCAGCAGCAAGGGGGAGGAGTACTTC	-	TRBJ2-7	TRBV11-2	once
CASNDRGRLEYYGYTF	TGTGCCAGTAACGACAGGGGAAGGCTTGAGTACTATGGCTACACCTTC	TRBD1	TRBJ1-2	TRBV19	-
CASSPWIAMNTEAFF	TGTGCCAGCAGCCCATGGATCGCCATGAACACTGAAGCTTTCTTT	-	TRBJ1-1	TRBV6-5	-
CSVEVQGGEKLFF	TGCAGCGTTGAAGTTCAGGGGGGAGAAAAACTGTTTTTT	TRBD1	TRBJ1-4	TRBV29-1	-
CASSQEWGEKLFF	TGTGCCAGCAGCCAAGAATGGGGTGAAAAACTGTTTTTT	-	TRBJ1-4	TRBV3-1/TRBV3-2	once
CASRERDTSSPLHF	TGTGCCAGCAGGGAAAGGGACACTTCCTCACCCCTCCACTTT	-	TRBJ1-6	TRBV7-9	few
CASSWINGDEQYF	TGTGCCAGCAGCTGGATAAATGGCGACGAGCAGTACTTC	-	TRBJ2-7	TRBV7-8	few
CASSFTRTDTQYF	TGCGCCAGCAGCTTTACCCGCACAGATACGCAGTATTTT	-	TRBJ2-3	TRBV5-1	-
CASSYSRLAGGSYEQYF	TGTGCCAGCAGTTACTCGCGGTTGGCGGGAGGATCCTACGAGCAGTACTTC	TRBD2	TRBJ2-7	TRBV6-2/TRBV6-3	once
CASSYGPHTEKLFF	TGTGCCAGCAGTTACGGGCCTCACACGGAAAAACTGTTTTTT	-	TRBJ1-4	TRBV6-5	once
CASTSTRGEAFF	TGTGCCAGCACCTCCACCAGGGGTGAAGCTTTCTTT	-	TRBJ1-1	TRBV9	medium-sized
CASRPLPGLAGDYEQYF	TGTGCCAGCAGGCCCCTACCGGGACTAGCGGGAGACTACGAGCAGTACTTC	TRBD2	TRBJ2-7	TRBV11-2	-
CASSRQGRNTIYF	TGTGCCAGCAGTAGACAGGGTCGAAACACCATATATTTT	TRBD1	TRBJ1-3	TRBV12-3/TRBV12-4	-
CASSYQRNSPLHF	TGTGCCAGCAGTTACCAGCGCAATTCACCCCTCCACTTT	-	TRBJ1-6	TRBV28	-
CASSQMAESTGELFF	TGTGCCAGCAGCCAGATGGCGGAAAGCACCGGGGAGCTGTTTTTT	-	TRBJ2-2	TRBV3-1/TRBV3-2	-
CASSLWGTGGYTF	TGTGCCAGCAGCTTGTGGGGAACGGGTGGCTACACCTTC	-	TRBJ1-2	TRBV5-4	-
CASSSGQGASPLHF	TGTGCCAGCAGCTCGGGACAGGGAGCTTCACCCCTCCACTTT	TRBD1	TRBJ1-6	TRBV7-2	-
CASSFTGVEQYF	TGTGCCAGCAGCTTCACAGGGGTCGAGCAGTACTTC	TRBD1	TRBJ2-7	TRBV7-2	-
CASTSRDTYGYTF	TGTGCCAGCACCTCCCGGGACACCTATGGCTACACCTTC	-	TRBJ1-2	TRBV6-6	-
CASSSSGGHSGNTIYF	TGCGCCAGCAGCTCCTCCGGAGGACACTCTGGAAACACCATATATTTT	-	TRBJ1-3	TRBV5-1	few
CASSQEWPIREQFF	TGTGCCAGCAGCCAAGAGTGGCCCATAAGGGAGCAGTTCTTC	-	TRBJ2-1	TRBV3-1/TRBV3-2	-
CASSLGQGAINEKLFF	TGCGCCAGCAGCTTGGGACAGGGGGCGATTAATGAAAAACTGTTTTTT	TRBD1	TRBJ1-4	TRBV5-1	-
CASSLEGLTMGYTF	TGTGCCAGCAGCTTAGAGGGATTAACTATGGGCTACACCTTC	-	TRBJ1-2	TRBV7-2	-
CASSLVTRDGSYEQYF	TGTGCCAGCAGCTTAGTCACCCGGGACGGATCCTACGAGCAGTACTTC	-	TRBJ2-7	TRBV11-3	-
CASSPFSVQGTQYF	TGTGCCAGCAGTCCTTTTAGTGTTCAGGGTACGCAGTATTTT	-	TRBJ2-3	TRBV27	-
CASSQESLAGVADTQYF	TGTGCCAGCAGCCAAGAAAGTCTAGCGGGAGTTGCAGATACGCAGTATTTT	TRBD2	TRBJ2-3	TRBV4-2	-